Listed here are 31 T cell receptor beta chains from one sample, sequenced in a study of CDR3 diversity in severe acne. One entry per CDR3 protein, called by TCRdb with MiXCR from the PCR reads. Of about 85,000 distinct CDR3 sequences in the sample, approximately 52% were seen once. Sequences were obtained from blood. The receptors were gathered from a male donor in good health, serving as a control.

This clonotype showed up just a few times. The chain joins TRBV6-1 to TRBJ2-7; D unresolved. Looked up from germline, CDR1 is MNHNS and CDR2 is SASEGT. V dropped 1 base and J dropped 3 bases, with 7 bases sitting between them. CDR3 length: 13 residues. The CDR3 loop is CASSEGRYYEQYF. CDR3 coding DNA: TGTGCCAGCAGTGAAGGGAGATACTACGAGCAGTACTTC.

This chain links TRBV20-1 with TRBJ2-7; 7 bases align to TRBD2. The germline V gene has CDR1 DFQATT and CDR2 SNEGSKA (reference sequence). Trimming cost V 5 bases and J 6 bases; bases outside gene matches: 10. The CDR3 extends over 13 amino acids. The CDR3 protein is CSAQLAKDGEQYF. CDR3 coding DNA: TGCAGTGCTCAACTAGCGAAGGACGGCGAGCAGTACTTC.

This clonotype was detected only a few times. V and J are TRBV15 and TRBJ1-3, with 12 bases fitting TRBD1. The CDR3 runs 16 residues. The V gene end was trimmed by 3 bases and the J gene end by 2 bases; junction bases not matched to a gene: 2. Germline V lookup: CDR1 LNHNV, CDR2 YYDKDF (reference sequence). The CDR3 coding sequence is TGTGCCACCAGCAGGGGACAGGGGGCTGCTGGAAACACCATATATTTT. It codes for CATSRGQGAAGNTIYF.

The chain joins TRBV29-1 to TRBJ1-3, with D possibly matching TRBD1 (5 bases). The CDR3 is 14 residues long. CDR1 is SQVTM, CDR2 ANQGSEA, per germline. V shed 7 bases and J shed 2 bases, with 15 bases lying between them. This CDR3 reads CSGVTGYPGNTIYF. DNA of the CDR3: TGCAGCGGTGTTACAGGTTACCCTGGAAACACCATATATTTT.

The rearrangement uses TRBV9 and TRBJ2-3; the match to TRBD2 covers 9 bases. Germline values: CDR1 SGDLS, CDR2 YYNGEE. The length of the CDR3 is 16 residues. Trimming at V came to 9 bases and at J to 5 bases, leaving 16 bases not matched to a gene. The DNA of the CDR3 is TGTGCCACCAGTGCCGTGACTAGCGGCTTCAGAGATACGCAGTATTTT. Translating it yields CATSAVTSGFRDTQYF.

This clonotype was detected many times. The V and J genes are TRBV7-8 and TRBJ1-2, with D unresolved. V lost 1 base, J lost 3 bases, and 6 bases lay in between. CDR3 length: 13 amino acids. Germline V gene sequence: CDR1 SGHVS, CDR2 FQNEAQ. The CDR3 DNA follows: TGTGCCAGCAGCTTAGGGCAGCACTATGGCTACACCTTC. Encoded protein: CASSLGQHYGYTF.

V gene TRBV2 combines with J gene TRBJ2-7; 9 bases are a match to TRBD1. The CDR3 has 15 amino acids. Germline CDR1 SNHLY, CDR2 FYNNEI. J was trimmed by 7 bases and V by 6 bases; bases with no gene match: 13. The CDR3: CASRARDREGDEQYF. The CDR3 DNA sequence: TGTGCCAGCAGGGCCCGGGACAGGGAGGGCGATGAGCAGTACTTC.

The rearrangement joins TRBV5-5 to TRBJ2-3; D is possibly TRBD1 (6 bases). Germline CDR1 SGHKS, CDR2 YYEKEE (reference sequence). This CDR3 is built from 15 residues. The ends were cut back, 6 bases at V and 1 base at J, with 15 bases in the middle. DNA of the CDR3: TGTGCCAGCAACACCAGGGCAGGGGGCACAGATACGCAGTATTTT. It codes for CASNTRAGGTDTQYF.

This clonotype was detected only a few times. V and J are TRBV7-2 and TRBJ2-3, with D possibly being TRBD2 (5 bases). Trimming pared 0 bases from V and 1 base from J, leaving 5 bases between. Germline V gene sequence: CDR1 SGHTA, CDR2 FQGNSA. The CDR3 runs 14 residues. The CDR3 nucleotides are TGTGCCAGCAGCTTAGCTAGCGGCACAGATACGCAGTATTTT. Translated: CASSLASGTDTQYF. Full variable domain (rest looked up from reference TRBV7-2 and TRBJ2-3): GAGVSQSPSNKVTEKGKDVELRCDPISGHTALYWYRQSLGQGLEFLIYFQGNSAPDKSGLPSDRFSAERTGGSVSTLTIQRTQQEDSAVYLCASSLASGTDTQYFGPGTRLTVL.

This clonotype showed up many times. J is TRBJ1-6 and V is TRBV7-2; no clear D. Germline V gene lookup returns CDR1 SGHTA and CDR2 FQGNSA. This CDR3 has 17 amino acids. The ends were cut back, 0 bases at V and 5 bases at J, with 14 bases in the middle. CDR3 sequence: CASSLASRALNNSPLHF. The CDR3 coding sequence is TGTGCCAGCAGCTTAGCCTCCCGCGCACTGAATAATTCACCCCTCCACTTT.

As for this clonotype: Relative to the germline gene, one junction end is altered; a read error may explain this. The chain links TRBV13 to TRBJ2-5; tentatively, D is TRBD2 (6 bases). The CDR3 is 14 amino acids. CDR1 is PRHDT and CDR2 is FYEKMQ in the germline V gene (reference sequence). CDR3 DNA sequence: TGCGCCAGCAGCCCGAGGGCTAGCGCCCGGGCCCAGTACTTC. It codes for CASSPRASARAQYF.

The chain recombines TRBV7-3 with TRBJ2-5; a weak D match, TRBD1 (6 bases). The CDR3 runs 13 residues. Germline loops: CDR1 SGHTA, CDR2 FQGTGA. Trimming removed 4 bases from V and 12 bases from J, with 18 bases in between. CDR3 coding DNA: TGTGCCAGCAGCTCCATCCTCAGCAGGACAGAGTACTTC. It encodes CASSSILSRTEYF.

The V call is TRBV20-1, the J call TRBJ1-2; maybe TRBD1 (6 bases). The V end was cut by 2 bases, the J end by 8 bases, with 24 bases between. The CDR3 runs 16 residues. Germline V gene sequence: CDR1 DFQATT, CDR2 SNEGSKA (reference sequence). The CDR3 region has the DNA TGCAGTGCTAGACCTAGCGGGACAAGAACTCTGGGAGGCTACACCTTC. Encoded protein: CSARPSGTRTLGGYTF.

This rearrangement joins TRBV20-1 to TRBJ1-6; TRBD1 might be the D (5 bases). With 5 bases removed from V and 6 bases from J, the gap between germline ends came to 17 bases. CDR3 length: 15 amino acids. Germline CDR1 and CDR2: DFQATT and SNEGSKA (reference sequence). CDR3 sequence reads: CSARGGSAVNSPLHF. The CDR3 bases are TGCAGTGCTCGCGGGGGGAGCGCCGTTAATTCACCCCTCCACTTT.

This clonotype was counted only a few times. The J gene is TRBJ2-7, the V gene TRBV19, with 7 bases matching TRBD2. V was pared by 9 bases and J by 3 bases, with 8 bases of the junction left unmatched. CDR3 length equals 13 residues. Germline CDR1 LNHDA, CDR2 SQIVND (reference sequence). CDR3 residues: CASASGKGYEQYF. Written as DNA, the CDR3 is TGTGCCAGCGCTAGCGGAAAAGGCTACGAGCAGTACTTC.

This clonotype was counted only a few times. CDR3 residues: CASSPTLLRAVAQPQHF. CDR3 DNA sequence: TGTGCCAGTAGTCCCACCCTTCTTCGAGCCGTTGCCCAGCCCCAGCATTTT. The chain links TRBV19 to TRBJ1-5; D remains ambiguous. CDR1 is LNHDA and CDR2 is SQIVND in the germline V gene (reference sequence). The CDR3 length is 17 residues. V was shortened by 5 bases and J by 7 bases, with 24 bases between the two germline ends.

This chain links TRBV6-1 with TRBJ2-7, with TRBD1 matching over 8 bases. With V trimmed by 5 bases and J by 2 bases, 17 bases remained unmatched. CDR3 length: 18 amino acids. From germline, CDR1 is MNHNS and CDR2 SASEGT. The DNA for the CDR3 is TGTGCCAGCAGTCCGCCCAGGGGGCTCCAGGGCCGGACCTACGAGCAGTACTTC. The encoded protein is CASSPPRGLQGRTYEQYF.

The rearrangement joins TRBV5-1 to TRBJ1-2; 10 bases are a match to TRBD1. The CDR3 runs to 16 residues. With V trimmed by 4 bases and J by 8 bases, 14 bases remained unmatched. Germline V lookup: CDR1 SGHRS, CDR2 YFSETQ. The CDR3 DNA is TGCGCCAGCAGCCCCCGCCAGGGGACAGGGGATCGGGGCTACACCTTC. The encoded protein is CASSPRQGTGDRGYTF.

The chain links TRBV25-1 to TRBJ1-1; 9 bases are shared with TRBD1. Germline V CDR1 and CDR2: MGHDK, SYGVNS. The CDR3 length is 16 residues. V was pared by 6 bases and J by 10 bases, with 18 bases of the junction left unmatched. CDR3 sequence (DNA): TGTGCCAGCAGCCCCCACATAATCCGGGACAGGGATCCAGCTTTCTTT. Protein product: CASSPHIIRDRDPAFF.

A few counts support this clonotype. This sequence joins TRBV7-9 and TRBJ1-1, with a tentative D call TRBD1 (5 bases). Germline loops: CDR1 SEHNR, CDR2 FQNEAQ (reference sequence). CDR3 size: 16 residues. Between the trimmed V and J ends, which lost 5 bases and 0 bases, there was a span of 16 bases. The CDR3 coding sequence is TGTGCCAGCAGCGCGACTTCCGGGACGGTGAACACTGAAGCTTTCTTT. This encodes CASSATSGTVNTEAFF.

On this clonotype: Because it lacks the conserved phenylalanine or tryptophan at the end, this CDR3 is likely a read error. The chain uses TRBV7-6 and TRBJ1-1; D remains unclear. The CDR3 sequence is 15 residues long. CDR1 SGHVS and CDR2 FNYEAQ come from the germline V gene. The V end was cut by 3 bases, the J end by 2 bases, with 13 bases between. CDR3 protein: CASSFSSTSNTEAFS. The DNA of the CDR3 is TGTGCCAGCAGCTTCTCCTCGACGAGTAACACTGAAGCTTTCTCT.

This chain links TRBV24-1 with TRBJ2-2; no clear D. CDR1 is KGHDR and CDR2 is SFDVKD in the germline V gene. This CDR3 is 11 amino acids long. CDR3 in amino acids: CAAASGGELFF. DNA of the CDR3: TGTGCTGCCGCGTCGGGCGGGGAGCTGTTTTTT.

V gene TRBV9 combines with J gene TRBJ1-5, with D perhaps matching TRBD1 (5 bases). The CDR3 extends over 15 amino acids. Germline V CDR1 and CDR2: SGDLS, YYNGEE. Trimming cost V 0 bases and J 7 bases, with 14 bases left between them. The CDR3 sequence is CASSVGDAEAQPQHF. The DNA of the CDR3 is TGTGCCAGCAGCGTAGGGGACGCCGAGGCACAGCCCCAGCATTTT.

The V call is TRBV7-2, the J call TRBJ2-5; D is unresolved. This CDR3 is 12 amino acids long. V lost 3 bases to trimming and J lost 5 bases, with 7 bases between them. CDR1 and CDR2 (germline): SGHTA, FQGNSA. The CDR3 region is CASSFGRETQYF. In nucleotides, the CDR3 is TGTGCCAGCAGCTTTGGGCGGGAGACCCAGTACTTC.

This clonotype appeared many times. The chain is built from TRBV6-4 and TRBJ1-1; 7 bases agree with TRBD1. The germline CDR1 and CDR2 sequences are MRHNA and SNTAGT. The CDR3 totals 14 residues. The J segment lost 0 bases and the V segment lost 6 bases, leaving 4 bases of the junction unmatched. The CDR3 region has the DNA TGTGCCAGCAGACAGGGGTCGATGAACACTGAAGCTTTCTTT. Amino acids: CASRQGSMNTEAFF.

This clonotype appeared many times. The CDR3: CSVAAGLSNQPQHF. DNA of the CDR3: TGCAGCGTTGCGGCAGGACTTAGCAATCAGCCCCAGCATTTT. The chain uses TRBV29-1 and TRBJ1-5; D uncertain. V was pared by 4 bases and J by 0 bases, with 10 bases between. This CDR3 comprises 14 residues. CDR1 SQVTM and CDR2 ANQGSEA come from the germline V gene. Supplemented by reference TRBV29-1 and TRBJ1-5, the full variable domain reads SAVISQKPSRDICQRGTSLTIQCQVDSQVTMMFWYRQQPGQSLTLIATANQGSEATYESGFVIDKFPISRPNLTFSTLTVSNMSPEDSSIYLCSVAAGLSNQPQHFGDGTRLSIL.

This clonotype was seen at least ten times. The chain joins TRBV7-6 to TRBJ2-5; possibly TRBD2 for D (5 bases). Trimming left V 5 bases short and J 4 bases short, with 11 bases between. Germline V CDR1 and CDR2: SGHVS, FNYEAQ. The CDR3 has 13 residues. In DNA, the CDR3 is TGTGCCAGCAGCGCACTAGAAACAGAGACCCAGTACTTC. The encoded protein is CASSALETETQYF.

There are many counts of this clonotype. The CDR3 region is CASSHLGRSYNEQFF. The CDR3 coding sequence is TGTGCCAGCAGCCACCTGGGACGTTCTTACAATGAGCAGTTCTTC. This chain uses TRBV4-2 with TRBJ2-1, with D perhaps assigned TRBD1 or TRBD2 (5 bases each). Germline assignment: CDR1 LGHNA and CDR2 YNFKEQ. The ends were cut back, 3 bases at V and 4 bases at J, with 13 bases in the middle. The CDR3 is 15 amino acids.

This clonotype was seen at least ten times. This sequence joins TRBV2 and TRBJ1-4; D not certain. V dropped 2 bases and J dropped 3 bases, with 7 bases sitting between them. Germline V gene data show CDR1 as SNHLY and CDR2 as FYNNEI. The CDR3 has 14 residues. The CDR3 loop is CASSEPGANEKLFF. CDR3 sequence (DNA): TGTGCCAGCAGTGAACCGGGAGCTAATGAAAAACTGTTTTTT. Complete variable domain (other parts from reference TRBV2 and TRBJ1-4): EPEVTQTPSHQVTQMGQEVILRCVPISNHLYFYWYRQILGQKVEFLVSFYNNEISEKSEIFDDQFSVERPDGSNFTLKIRSTKLEDSAMYFCASSEPGANEKLFFGSGTQLSVL.

CDR3 in DNA: TGCGCCAGCAGCCAAGAGTTGACACACCCTGAAAAACTGTTTTTT. It specifies CASSQELTHPEKLFF. V is TRBV4-1 and J is TRBJ1-4; D unresolved. The CDR3 has 15 amino acids. Germline V gene lookup returns CDR1 MGHRA and CDR2 YSYEKL. V was pared by 0 bases and J by 7 bases, with 12 bases between.

This chain connects TRBV28 to TRBJ1-2, with D possibly being TRBD1 (5 bases). Deletions cut 5 bases from V and 7 bases from J, with 14 bases between. Germline-derived CDR1 and CDR2 are MDHEN and SYDVKM. This CDR3 is 13 amino acids long. The CDR3 DNA sequence: TGTGCCAGCAGTCCCTCGGGGCCTCGTGGCTACACCTTC. It codes for CASSPSGPRGYTF.